This TCR beta chain was retrieved from a study of CD8+CD57+ T cells in acquired aplastic anemia. Study-wide results and limits: Both patients and controls carried the same twenty-nine CD8+ CDR3 sequences.

This clonotype showed up just a few times. The target antigen is unknown. The authors sequenced patients whose flow cytometry had shown CD8+CD57+ cell expansion. Each of the patients presented with severe acquired aplastic anemia. V dropped 7 bases and J dropped 4 bases, with 10 bases sitting between them. The length of the CDR3 is 12 residues. Per germline, CDR1 MNHEY and CDR2 SVGEGT. The TCR beta profiling, which covered VDJ combination and CDR3 sequence, was carried out using genomic DNA as the template. TCRdb used MiXCR to reprocess the reads, holding one entry per CDR3 protein. The top ten clones hold around 0.82% of a sample with a few hundred thousand distinct CDR3 sequences, less than 35% of them seen once.

The material sequenced was sorted CD4+, CD8+, or CD8+CD57+ T cells (not recorded which) from PBMCs. This chain joins TRBV6-2 or TRBV6-3 and TRBJ1-2; D remains unclear. This receptor was taken from a human donor with aplastic anemia. CDR3 nucleotide sequence: TGTGCCAGCATGAATCAGGTCTATGGCTACACCTTC. Its protein product is CASMNQVYGYTF.